This T cell receptor (beta chain) appears in the sequencing data of a study of post-analysis software for immune sequencing data. Study observations and caveats: Comparison of patients with controls showed roughly five TRBV segments more frequent in patients, TRBV5-6, TRBV5-1 and TRBV20-1 among them.

The TCR beta cDNA libraries carried unique molecular identifiers. TCRdb reprocessed the PCR reads via MiXCR and lists one record per CDR3 protein. The top ten hold roughly 4.4% of the sample, which has 800,000 to 950,000 distinct CDR3 sequences, approximately 53% seen once. V dropped 6 bases and J dropped 0 bases, with 11 bases sitting between them. The CDR3 is 14 residues long. With regard to this clonotype: Its antigen is unknown.

The chain combines TRBV12-3 or TRBV12-4 with TRBJ1-2; D gene unclear. The sample comprised blood. This receptor was obtained from a girl aged 5-17 years with multiple sclerosis. The CDR3 loop reads CASSKKLTNYGYTF. CDR3 bases: TGTGCCAGCAGCAAAAAACTAACTAACTATGGCTACACCTTC.